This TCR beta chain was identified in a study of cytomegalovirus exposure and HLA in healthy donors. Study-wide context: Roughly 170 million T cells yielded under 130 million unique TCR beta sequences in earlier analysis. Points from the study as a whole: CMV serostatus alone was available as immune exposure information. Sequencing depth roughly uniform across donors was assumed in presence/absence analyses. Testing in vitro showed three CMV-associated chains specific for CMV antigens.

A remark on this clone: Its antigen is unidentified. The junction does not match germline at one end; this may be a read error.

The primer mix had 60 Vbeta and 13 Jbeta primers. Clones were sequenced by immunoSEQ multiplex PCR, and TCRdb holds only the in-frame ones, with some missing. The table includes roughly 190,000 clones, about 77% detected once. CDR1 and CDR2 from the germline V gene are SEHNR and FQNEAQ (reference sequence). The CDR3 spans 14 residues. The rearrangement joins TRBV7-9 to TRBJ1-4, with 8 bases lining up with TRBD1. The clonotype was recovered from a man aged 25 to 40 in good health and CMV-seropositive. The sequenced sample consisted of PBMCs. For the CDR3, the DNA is TGTTCCAGCAGCTTCCCTGACAGGGGTGAAAAACTGTTTTTT. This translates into CSSSFPDRGEKLFF.